This entry features one T cell receptor beta chain sequence. As yet, its antigen is unknown. The junction had 10 bases not matched to a gene; V was cut back by 5 bases and J by 8 bases. The CDR3 has 14 residues. The sample is drawn from a study of vaccination and CD4 T cells after COVID-19. An Oncomine TCR Beta short-read assay was used to sequence the DNA from cultured CD4+ T cells. TCRdb redid the calling of the PCR reads with MiXCR, one entry per CDR3 protein. The sample shows approximately 12,000 distinct CDR3 sequences, approximately 61% of them seen only once. Treatment denoted: roughly 11-day PBMC culture with coronavirus spike peptide pools or control peptides (ViraFEST assay).

What was sequenced was CD4+ T cells from blood, cultured in vitro. This clonotype originated in a human donor who had recovered from COVID-19. This chain links TRBV12-3 or TRBV12-4 with TRBJ2-3; 7 nucleotides match TRBD2. DNA for the CDR3: TGTGCCAGCAGTAGCAGCGGGATATTGGGTACGCAGTATTTT. Translating gives CASSSSGILGTQYF.